This section outlines one T cell receptor (beta chain) sequence together with its context. The data were taken from a study of blood T cell repertoires in COVID-19. Study-wide background: Sample material is recorded as cDNA or gDNA derived from T cells, B-cell-depleted T cells, or PBMCs.

The ends were cut back, 6 bases at V and 5 bases at J, with 16 bases in the middle. The CDR3 consists of 14 residues. The germline V gene has CDR1 MDHEN and CDR2 SYDVKM. Here immunoSEQ multiplex PCR was the method, and the copy in TCRdb shows in-frame clones only, minus some. The sample consists of 170,000 or so clones, around 83% of them appearing once. Sample: peripheral blood. This TCR was sampled from a man aged 50 or older with active or convalescent COVID-19. V and J are TRBV28 and TRBJ1-2; maybe TRBD1 (6 bases). CDR3 residues: CASRSTGREYGYTF. The CDR3 nucleotides are TGTGCCAGCAGGTCTACAGGGAGGGAGTATGGCTACACCTTC.